The following is a T cell receptor (beta chain) sequence with its context. The antigen is undetermined. As for treatment: 19 received Ad26.COV2.S at low or high dose, single or two shots; about 5 received placebo; per-sample allocation not given. Following the first vaccine or placebo injection, samples were taken on day 63. This record belongs to a study of Ad26.COV2.S vaccination and SARS-CoV-2 variants. Study context: Once, or twice with 56 days between doses, Ad26.COV2.S was given intramuscularly.

Overall study results and limits: The TCR-based breadth and depth measures might underestimate overall T cell responses. Substantial post-vaccination breadth of spike-specific CD8+ and CD4+ T cell responses was reported.

The CDR3 covers 13 residues. V was cut by 3 bases and J by 5 bases, with 10 bases left in between. Profiling relied on immunoSEQ multiplex PCR, and the TCRdb table lists in-frame clones only, not all of them. The sample comprises 440,000 or so clones, roughly 88% of which are singletons, and roughly 3.9% rests with the top ten. V is TRBV12-3 or TRBV12-4 and J is TRBJ1-2; D is perhaps TRBD1 (6 bases). The starting material was peripheral blood, obtained in a trial of Ad26.COV2.S vaccine versus placebo. The sequence was collected from a person aged 18-60 years who received the Ad26.COV2.S COVID-19 vaccine or a placebo. The CDR3 DNA reads as TGTGCCAGCAGTTTGGGCAGGGGTTATGGCTACACCTTC. It is translated as CASSLGRGYGYTF.